The 22 T cell receptor beta chains in this list originate from one sample, sequenced in a study of T cell clones after liver transplantation. This table comes from immunoSEQ multiplex PCR, and its TCRdb copy is limited to in-frame clones, with some not included. The sample lists 68,000 or so clones, nearly 95% seen once, with 0.75% to 1% in the top ten. This specimen was CD4+ T cells from blood, taken about 26 months after liver transplant. The receptors stem from a human patient who received a liver transplant. The graft donor may account for some of the T cells.

The chain joins TRBV10-2 to TRBJ2-5; D not resolved. CDR3 length equals 16 residues. Trimming cost V 2 bases and J 1 base, with 14 bases left between them. Germline assignment: CDR1 WSHSY and CDR2 SAAADI. The CDR3 reads CASSELPFGAQETQYF. CDR3 DNA: TGCGCCAGCAGTGAGCTACCGTTTGGAGCCCAAGAGACCCAGTACTTC.

J is TRBJ1-1 and V is TRBV11-3, with TRBD1 matching 8 bases. With 1 base clipped from V and 6 bases from J, the junction kept 4 bases outside the gene matches. CDR1 and CDR2 (germline): SGHNT, YENEEA. The CDR3 covers 14 residues. CDR3 residues: CASSLGTGSSEAFF. The CDR3 nucleotides read TGTGCCAGCAGCTTAGGGACAGGGTCCTCTGAAGCTTTCTTT.

The CDR3 sequence is CSAGVGLRTEAFF. CDR3 coding DNA: TGCAGCGCGGGAGTAGGGCTGAGAACTGAAGCTTTCTTT. The V gene is TRBV29-1, the J gene TRBJ1-1, with unresolved D. V lost 7 bases and J 5 bases, leaving 17 bases between the germline ends. The CDR3 is 13 amino acids. Germline loops: CDR1 SQVTM, CDR2 ANQGSEA. Full variable domain (rest looked up from reference TRBV29-1 and TRBJ1-1): SAVISQKPSRDICQRGTSLTIQCQVDSQVTMMFWYRQQPGQSLTLIATANQGSEATYESGFVIDKFPISRPNLTFSTLTVSNMSPEDSSIYLCSAGVGLRTEAFFGQGTRLTVV.

Details on this clone: The germline gene is not matched at one end of the junction; a read error may be the cause. J is TRBJ2-7 and V is TRBV10-3, with 9 bases that match TRBD1. Germline V gene sequence: CDR1 ENHRY, CDR2 SYGVKD. This CDR3 has 12 amino acids. CDR3: CAIRQGAGPHHF. The CDR3, as DNA: TGTGCCATCAGACAGGGGGCGGGACCCCATCACTTC.

V is TRBV5-4 and J is TRBJ1-4; D perhaps matches TRBD1 (6 bases). Germline CDR1 is SGHNT and CDR2 is YYREEE (reference sequence). The CDR3 consists of 15 residues. V lost 4 bases and J 8 bases, leaving 18 bases between the germline ends. The CDR3 nucleotides read TGTGCCAGCAGCGTACGAACAGGGCCGGAGGAAAAACTGTTTTTT. Translation gives CASSVRTGPEEKLFF.

The chain uses TRBV6-1 and TRBJ2-5, with 7 bases matching TRBD1. The germline V gene has CDR1 MNHNS and CDR2 SASEGT. After removal of 6 bases from V and 4 bases from J, the junction contained 5 bases not matched to a gene. CDR3 size: 13 residues. In nucleotides, the CDR3 is TGTGCCAGCAGGGAGACAGGGTTAGAGACCCAGTACTTC. Amino acids: CASRETGLETQYF.

V usage is TRBV27 and J usage is TRBJ1-2; tentative D call: TRBD1 (5 bases). Germline-derived CDR1 and CDR2 are MNHEY and SMNVEV (reference sequence). V lost 2 bases and J lost 7, with 11 bases in between. The CDR3 has 13 amino acids. As DNA, the CDR3 is TGTGCCAGCAGTTTAACCCCAGGGAGTGGCTACACCTTC. It translates to CASSLTPGSGYTF.

The chain carries TRBV10-3 and TRBJ2-3, with unresolved D. Germline assignment: CDR1 ENHRY and CDR2 SYGVKD. The length of the CDR3 is 11 residues. V lost 8 bases and J 0 bases, leaving 3 bases between the germline ends. The CDR3 sequence: CAIGSTDTQYF. The CDR3 coding sequence is TGTGCCATCGGGAGCACAGATACGCAGTATTTT.

V usage is TRBV5-6 and J usage is TRBJ2-5; TRBD1 matches 11 bases. The CDR3 is 17 residues long. The trim removed 4 bases at V and 3 bases at J, leaving 11 bases unmatched. Germline assignment: CDR1 SGHDT and CDR2 YYEEEE. The CDR3 sequence: CASSHYPRTGGEETQYF. The CDR3 nucleotides are TGTGCCAGCAGCCATTACCCCCGGACAGGGGGCGAAGAGACCCAGTACTTC.

The chain links TRBV9 to TRBJ2-2, with 7 bases that match TRBD1. This CDR3 spans 14 amino acids. Trimming cost V 9 bases and J 0 bases; bases outside gene matches: 5. From germline, CDR1 is SGDLS and CDR2 YYNGEE. The CDR3, as DNA: TGTGCCACTTCGACAGGGCCGAACACCGGGGAGCTGTTTTTT. This sequence encodes CATSTGPNTGELFF.

The chain links TRBV11-3 to TRBJ2-5; perhaps TRBD2 as D (6 bases). V shed 5 bases and J shed 4 bases, with 14 bases lying between them. CDR1 and CDR2 (germline): SGHNT, YENEEA. The CDR3 totals 14 residues. The CDR3 nucleotides are TGTGCCAGCAGCCTCGGGGGTGGTCGAGAGACCCAGTACTTC. Its protein product is CASSLGGGRETQYF.

The genes are TRBV5-1 and TRBJ2-6, with 7 bases lining up with TRBD1. CDR3 size: 16 residues. The germline V gene encodes CDR1 SGHRS and CDR2 YFSETQ. J was trimmed by 2 bases and V by 4 bases; bases with no gene match: 6. CDR3 residues: CASSPGQSPGANVLTF. In DNA form, the CDR3 reads TGCGCCAGCAGCCCGGGACAGAGTCCTGGGGCCAACGTCCTGACTTTC.

The genes are TRBV5-4 and TRBJ2-2; a possible D gene is TRBD2 (6 bases). CDR1 SGHNT and CDR2 YYREEE come from the germline V gene (reference sequence). Trimming took 0 bases from V and 0 from J, leaving 15 bases between them. This CDR3 has 18 amino acids. The CDR3 spells CASSLELAPTSNTGELFF. For the CDR3, the DNA is TGTGCCAGCAGCTTGGAGCTAGCGCCAACTTCGAACACCGGGGAGCTGTTTTTT.

The chain is built from TRBV19 and TRBJ1-5; D gene unclear. The CDR3 length is 15 residues. Germline loops: CDR1 LNHDA, CDR2 SQIVND (reference sequence). Trimming shortened V by 6 bases and J by 6 bases, and 18 bases separated the two germline ends. The CDR3 spells CASSSARVRSQPQHF. In nucleotides, the CDR3 is TGTGCCAGTAGCTCGGCGCGGGTGAGGAGTCAGCCCCAGCATTTT.

The chain is built from TRBV19 and TRBJ2-5, with TRBD2 matching over 8 bases. CDR1 and CDR2 (germline): LNHDA, SQIVND (reference sequence). The CDR3 extends over 16 amino acids. After removal of 1 base from V and 3 bases from J, the junction contained 7 bases not matched to a gene. CDR3 sequence reads: CASSIGTSGSKETQYF. In DNA form, the CDR3 reads TGTGCCAGTAGTATAGGGACAAGCGGGAGTAAAGAGACCCAGTACTTC.

This chain connects TRBV4-1 to TRBJ2-7, with TRBD1 identical over 8 bases. The germline V gene has CDR1 MGHRA and CDR2 YSYEKL. V lost 1 base, J lost 3 bases, and 11 bases stayed unmatched. The CDR3 is made up of 17 amino acids. CDR3 region: CASSQGCSGGAGYEQYF. CDR3 sequence (DNA): TGCGCCAGCAGCCAAGGGTGTTCAGGGGGCGCGGGCTACGAGCAGTACTTC.

The rearrangement uses TRBV6-5 and TRBJ2-7; 7 bases line up with TRBD2. Losses at the gene ends were 8 bases for V and 7 bases for J; bases not matched to a gene: 5. The CDR3 loop spans 11 amino acids. Germline-derived CDR1 and CDR2 are MNHEY and SVGAGI. CDR3 protein: CASGRVGEQYF. CDR3 sequence (DNA): TGTGCCAGCGGGAGGGTCGGAGAGCAGTACTTC.

This rearrangement joins TRBV15 to TRBJ2-1, with D maybe TRBD2 (5 bases). The V gene's germline CDR1 is LNHNV and CDR2 YYDKDF (reference sequence). The CDR3 covers 16 residues. With 5 bases removed from V and 4 bases from J, the gap between germline ends came to 18 bases. The CDR3 DNA sequence: TGTGCCACCAGCGGCTGGACTCTGAGTCTTTACAATGAGCAGTTCTTC. Amino acid sequence: CATSGWTLSLYNEQFF.

The V gene is TRBV6-5, the J gene TRBJ2-7, with TRBD2 identical over 11 bases. Germline assignment: CDR1 MNHEY and CDR2 SVGAGI. The CDR3 has 14 residues. V shed 8 bases, J shed 3 bases, and the junction held 6 bases outside the gene matches. The CDR3 DNA reads TGTGCCAGCGGGTCCCTAGCGGGGGGCTACGAGCAGTACTTC. It encodes CASGSLAGGYEQYF.

This sequence joins TRBV30 and TRBJ1-4, with a weak D call TRBD1 (5 bases). Germline-derived CDR1 and CDR2 are GTSNPN and SVGIG (reference sequence). Trimming cost V 0 bases and J 7 bases, with 12 bases left between them. This CDR3 spans 14 amino acids. CDR3 region: CAWSVAGAGEKLFF. CDR3 in DNA: TGTGCCTGGAGTGTGGCCGGGGCTGGTGAAAAACTGTTTTTT. Full variable domain (missing parts from reference TRBV30 and TRBJ1-4): SQTIHQWPATLVQPVGSPLSLECTVEGTSNPNLYWYRQAAGRGLQLLFYSVGIGQISSEVPQNLSASRPQDRQFILSSKKLLLSDSGFYLCAWSVAGAGEKLFFGSGTQLSVL.

The rearrangement uses TRBV7-8 and TRBJ2-2; D remains unclear. The ends were cut back, 2 bases at V and 0 bases at J, with 4 bases in the middle. The V gene's germline CDR1 is SGHVS and CDR2 FQNEAQ. The length of the CDR3 is 14 residues. The CDR3 here is CASSLLANTGELFF. CDR3 nucleotide sequence: TGTGCCAGCAGCTTACTAGCGAACACCGGGGAGCTGTTTTTT.

The chain carries TRBV27 and TRBJ2-6; D is ambiguous. Trimming cost V 5 bases and J 0 bases, with 11 bases left between them. Germline CDR1 and CDR2: MNHEY and SMNVEV (reference sequence). This CDR3 region has 16 residues. DNA of the CDR3: TGTGCCAGCAGTCCCACACCGAGCTCTGGGGCCAACGTCCTGACTTTC. Its protein product is CASSPTPSSGANVLTF.